This T cell receptor beta chain was captured by sequencing in a study of CXCR3-negative and CXCR3-positive naive CD8 T cells. Study-level background: The total count of TRB reads reached 120 million to 150 million, and each library contributed about 1.5 +/- 0.3 million. The study, taken as a whole, reports: CXCR3-positive naive cells had TRB CDR3s that were more hydrophobic than CXCR3-negative naive cells had. Memory CD8+ T cell repertoires were far less diverse than both naive subsets.

Comment on this clonotype: The target antigen is unknown.

Germline assignment: CDR1 SGHAT and CDR2 FQNNGV. The length of the CDR3 is 16 residues. The libraries of TRB cDNA were prepared using 5' RACE with UMI labels. No DNA is given; TCRdb re-called the 5' RACE reads and lists each CDR3 protein once. Recorded for this sample: just under 90,000 distinct CDR3 sequences. Material for sequencing was naive CXCR3+ CD8+ T cells from blood. The subset here: CD45RO-CCR7+CD27+CD95- naive CD8+ T cells expressing CXCR3 (TNR3+). The gene calls are TRBV11-2 and TRBJ1-2; TCRdb's D gene call, TRBD1, goes unchecked for lack of DNA. This receptor was taken from a human donor in good health. Some clones in this sample may be carry-over from other donors' samples. The CDR3 region is CASSPNRQTYNYGYTF. The complete variable domain, with remaining parts taken from reference TRBV11-2 and TRBJ1-2, reads EAGVAQSPRYKIIEKRQSVAFWCNPISGHATLYWYQQILGQGPKLLIQFQNNGVVDDSQLPKDRFSAERLKGVDSTLKIQPAKLEDSAVYLCASSPNRQTYNYGYTFGSGTRLTVV.